A selection of T cell receptor beta chains follows, all from one sample in a study of OX40 agonist ivuxolimab in advanced cancers. TCRdb keeps only in-frame clones here, not all; method: immunoSEQ multiplex PCR. Of around 97,000 clones listed, more than 80% are singletons. The source material was CD4+ or CD8+ T cells sorted from blood, sampled in a trial of the OX40 agonist ivuxolimab. Source of these receptors: an adult with an advanced solid tumor such as melanoma, head and neck, liver or kidney cancer. Both conserved end residues are part of each CDR3. The D gene is left open where the match is weak. Rows give clone size only sometimes, using once, few, many, or a class for an expanded clone.

D	J	V	size	CDR3	DNA
.	TRBJ1-3	TRBV2	few	CASSGRGGNTIYF	TGTGCCAGCAGTGGTCGGGGTGGAAACACCATATATTTT
TRBD1	TRBJ1-1	TRBV27	.	CASRQTGTGVMNTEAFF	TGTGCCAGCAGACAAACCGGGACAGGGGTGATGAACACTGAAGCTTTCTTT
.	TRBJ2-7	TRBV11-2	.	CASSLGPQGYEQYF	TGTGCCAGCAGCTTAGGCCCACAGGGTTACGAGCAGTACTTC
TRBD2	TRBJ2-7	TRBV7-2	.	CASSYREAGEQYF	TGTGCCAGCAGCTATCGGGAGGCAGGCGAGCAGTACTTC
TRBD2	TRBJ2-1	TRBV7-3	.	CASSLRASGYNEQFF	TGTGCCAGCAGCTTAAGGGCTAGCGGTTACAATGAGCAGTTCTTC
TRBD1	TRBJ2-2	TRBV7-9	.	CASSFGTGPMAGELFF	TGTGCCAGCAGCTTTGGGACAGGCCCTATGGCCGGGGAGCTGTTTTTT
TRBD1	TRBJ2-6	TRBV5-1	.	CAGGTGDSSGANVLTF	TGCGCCGGTGGGACAGGGGATAGTTCTGGGGCCAACGTCCTGACTTTC
TRBD1	TRBJ2-2	TRBV27	.	CASTDGQGTGELFF	TGTGCCAGCACCGACGGACAGGGAACCGGGGAGCTGTTTTTT
.	TRBJ1-5	TRBV21-1	.	CASRAGLHWHHQPQHF	TGTGCCAGCAGAGCGGGGCTACATTGGCATCATCAGCCCCAGCATTTT
.	TRBJ2-3	TRBV7-3	.	CASSAGTTQYF	TGTGCCAGCAGCGCCGGGACCACGCAGTATTTT